These 26 T cell receptor beta chains were sequenced from one sample in a study of cytomegalovirus exposure and HLA in healthy donors (TCRdb year 2017). The method behind the library was the immunoSEQ multiplex PCR assay. A mixture of 60 forward primers for TCR Vbeta segments and 13 reverse primers for TCR Jbeta segments was used in the multiplex PCR. TCRdb retrieved this table from immuneACCESS and kept in-frame rearrangements only. Not all clones are present; in checked studies, unresolved V genes account for under half, and no reason is known for the remainder. This sample's records show over 45,000 clones. Less than 2.5% of the sample belongs to the ten largest clones. The source material was PBMCs. These receptors originate from a woman between 18 and 30 years old in good health and CMV-seronegative.

The chain has TRBV2 and TRBJ2-7; tentative D call: TRBD1 (5 bases). The length of the CDR3 is 13 residues. CDR1 and CDR2 (germline): SNHLY, FYNNEI. V was shortened by 9 bases and J by 3 bases, with 15 bases between the two germline ends. Here the CDR3 reads CARAAGQFYEQYF. The CDR3 DNA follows: TGTGCCAGGGCGGCAGGACAATTCTACGAGCAGTACTTC.

The CDR3 region is CGSSKGGPATSGANVLTF. The CDR3 coding sequence is TGTGGGTCATCAAAGGGAGGCCCCGCAACCTCTGGGGCCAACGTCCTGACTTTC. V and J are TRBV10-3 and TRBJ2-6; D may be TRBD2 (6 bases). The CDR3 runs to 18 residues. Germline loops: CDR1 ENHRY, CDR2 SYGVKD.

CDR3 loop: CATSRGDGGGEAFF. DNA of the CDR3: TGTGCCACCAGCAGGGGGGACGGCGGGGGGGAAGCTTTCTTT. The chain joins TRBV15 to TRBJ1-1, with TRBD1 as a possible D gene (5 bases). This CDR3 is 14 amino acids long. The germline V gene has CDR1 LNHNV and CDR2 YYDKDF (reference sequence). With 3 bases removed from V and 8 bases from J, the gap between germline ends came to 16 bases.

The chain uses TRBV2 and TRBJ1-3; D is possibly TRBD1 (5 bases). This CDR3 comprises 13 residues. V lost 8 bases to trimming and J lost 2 bases, with 10 bases between them. Germline V gene lookup returns CDR1 SNHLY and CDR2 FYNNEI. The chain's CDR3 is CASVQGPGNTIYF. The CDR3 bases are TGTGCCAGCGTCCAGGGCCCTGGAAACACCATATATTTT.

The chain is built from TRBV6-5 and TRBJ2-7; D is possibly TRBD2 (6 bases). The CDR3 is made up of 14 amino acids. The ends were cut back, 5 bases at V and 2 bases at J, with 13 bases in the middle. Per the germline V gene, CDR1 is MNHEY and CDR2 is SVGAGI. CDR3 region: CASSALAAPYEQYF. Here the CDR3 DNA reads TGTGCCAGCAGTGCATTAGCGGCACCCTACGAGCAGTACTTC.

V is TRBV5-6 and J is TRBJ1-1; a weak D match, TRBD1 (6 bases). Germline-derived CDR1 and CDR2 are SGHDT and YYEEEE. Trimming cost V 5 bases and J 7 bases, with 15 bases left between them. The CDR3 length is 13 residues. The CDR3 is CASSLGGLGEAFF. The CDR3 DNA follows: TGTGCCAGCAGTCTAGGGGGATTGGGTGAAGCTTTCTTT.

J is TRBJ1-1 and V is TRBV6-6; no clear D. Germline values: CDR1 MNHNY, CDR2 SVGAGI (reference sequence). The CDR3 contains 12 residues. V lost 8 bases and J lost 6, with 13 bases in between. The CDR3 DNA reads TGTGCCAGCGCCAGGATGGGCCCTGAAGCTTTCTTT. Encoded protein: CASARMGPEAFF.

V and J are TRBV9 and TRBJ2-1, with D hard to call. With 2 bases removed from V and 8 bases from J, the gap between germline ends came to 5 bases. Germline CDR1 is SGDLS and CDR2 is YYNGEE. The CDR3 consists of 11 residues. The CDR3 DNA sequence: TGTGCCAGCAGCGTCCATTATGAGCAGTTCTTC. Protein: CASSVHYEQFF.

The chain links TRBV7-2 to TRBJ2-7, with a tentative D call TRBD2 (6 bases). The V end was cut by 5 bases, the J end by 4 bases, with 18 bases between. In germline, CDR1 is SGHTA, CDR2 FQGNSA. This CDR3 comprises 15 residues. The chain's CDR3 is CASSPTRLGGYEQYF. In DNA, the CDR3 is TGTGCCAGCAGCCCAACCCGACTAGGTGGTTACGAGCAGTACTTC.

DNA of the CDR3: TGTGCCAGCAGTTCCTCTAGCACAGATACGCAGTATTTT. As protein: CASSSSSTDTQYF. This chain joins TRBV6-4 and TRBJ2-3; D is ambiguous. The CDR3 extends over 13 amino acids. The V end lost 5 bases, the J end lost 0 bases, and 6 bases lay between the germline ends. Germline lookup yields CDR1 MRHNA and CDR2 SNTAGT.

The V gene is TRBV29-1, the J gene TRBJ1-4; the D is unclear. The CDR3 covers 13 residues. Trimming shortened V by 3 bases and J by 6 bases, and 11 bases separated the two germline ends. Germline V gives CDR1 SQVTM, CDR2 ANQGSEA. The CDR3 nucleotides are TGCAGCGTTGAGTTAGCCCTTGATGAAAAACTGTTTTTT. Translating it yields CSVELALDEKLFF.

The chain uses TRBV9 and TRBJ1-2, with unresolved D. The V gene's germline CDR1 is SGDLS and CDR2 YYNGEE. V dropped 4 bases and J dropped 5 bases, with 6 bases sitting between them. This CDR3 has 11 amino acids. The CDR3 loop reads CASSQTYGYTF. The CDR3 DNA sequence: TGTGCCAGCAGCCAAACTTATGGCTACACCTTC.

The CDR3 DNA is TGCGCCAGCAGCCGCGGGACCAATAATTCACCCCTCCACTTT. Its protein product is CASSRGTNNSPLHF. This rearrangement joins TRBV10-2 to TRBJ1-6, with D tentatively TRBD1 (5 bases). This CDR3 region has 14 residues. Germline lookup yields CDR1 WSHSY and CDR2 SAAADI. The ends were cut back, 6 bases at V and 5 bases at J, with 11 bases in the middle.

The chain carries TRBV9 and TRBJ1-1, with unresolved D. The CDR3 runs 14 residues. Germline V gives CDR1 SGDLS, CDR2 YYNGEE. V was pared by 7 bases and J by 0 bases, with 13 bases between. This CDR3 reads CASSRERVNTEAFF. For the CDR3, the DNA is TGTGCCAGCTCGAGGGAGAGAGTGAACACTGAAGCTTTCTTT.

The chain is built from TRBV2 and TRBJ1-2; D ambiguous. The germline V and J ends were trimmed by 7 bases and 2 bases, with 14 bases remaining between them. Germline loops: CDR1 SNHLY, CDR2 FYNNEI. The CDR3 totals 14 residues. The CDR3 coding sequence is TGTGCCAGCACCCGGGAAAGACGGAACTATGGCTACACCTTC. Translated: CASTRERRNYGYTF.

The chain recombines TRBV29-1 with TRBJ1-2, with 9 bases identical to TRBD1. V was clipped by 3 bases and J by 4 bases; unmatched bases: 3. Germline V gene sequence: CDR1 SQVTM, CDR2 ANQGSEA. The CDR3 is made up of 13 amino acids. The CDR3 sequence: CSVEGQGTYGYTF. CDR3 coding DNA: TGCAGCGTTGAGGGACAGGGAACCTATGGCTACACCTTC.

The V and J genes are TRBV5-1 and TRBJ1-2; unclear D gene. Germline assignment: CDR1 SGHRS and CDR2 YFSETQ. The V end was cut by 3 bases, the J end by 8 bases, with 17 bases between. There are 14 residues in the CDR3. This chain's CDR3 is CASSSYLTGRGYTF. The CDR3 DNA is TGCGCCAGCAGCTCCTACCTCACGGGAAGGGGCTACACCTTC.

V and J are TRBV6-1 and TRBJ1-2, with no clear D. The CDR3 loop spans 12 amino acids. V lost 2 bases and J lost 4, with 5 bases in between. Germline V lookup: CDR1 MNHNS, CDR2 SASEGT. Here the CDR3 DNA reads TGTGCCAGCAGTGAATACACCTATGGCTACACCTTC. This gives the protein CASSEYTYGYTF.

The rearrangement links TRBV2 to TRBJ2-5, with D tentatively TRBD2 (5 bases). The J call may be mistaken, given a closer DNA end match to TRBJ2-7. The CDR3 length is 15 residues. The germline V gene has CDR1 SNHLY and CDR2 FYNNEI. CDR3: CASSEGESHGYEQYF. The CDR3 DNA follows: TGTGCCAGCAGTGAAGGGGAGTCCCACGGGTACGAGCAGTACTTC.

V usage is TRBV4-2 and J usage is TRBJ1-1, with D perhaps matching TRBD1 (5 bases). V shed 1 base and J shed 7 bases, with 10 bases lying between them. Germline V lookup: CDR1 LGHNA, CDR2 YNFKEQ. The CDR3 loop spans 13 amino acids. CDR3 DNA sequence: TGTGCCAGCAGCCAAGCGACAGCGGGTGAAGCTTTCTTT. Amino acid sequence: CASSQATAGEAFF.

V and J are TRBV7-9 and TRBJ2-2; 9 bases line up with TRBD1. This CDR3 region has 17 residues. The germline V gene has CDR1 SEHNR and CDR2 FQNEAQ (reference sequence). Trimming at V came to 3 bases and at J to 1 base, leaving 6 bases not matched to a gene. The CDR3 sequence is CASSFMGQGQNTGELFF. CDR3 DNA sequence: TGTGCCAGCAGCTTCATGGGACAGGGCCAGAACACCGGGGAGCTGTTTTTT.

As regards this clone: The junction and the germline gene differ at one end; a read error may be behind it. The rearrangement uses TRBV4-1 and TRBJ1-1, with 7 bases aligning to TRBD1. Germline V gene data show CDR1 as MGHRA and CDR2 as YSYEKL. The CDR3 has 13 residues. This CDR3 reads CASSLARDSEDFF. As DNA, the CDR3 is TGCGCCAGCAGCCTGGCCCGGGACAGTGAAGATTTCTTT.

This chain uses TRBV5-4 with TRBJ2-3; 8 bases line up with TRBD1. This CDR3 has 16 residues. The V gene's germline CDR1 is SGHNT and CDR2 YYREEE (reference sequence). J lost 0 bases, V lost 4 bases, and 7 bases had no gene match. The CDR3 nucleotides read TGTGCCAGCAGCCCTCCGGGACAGGTTAGCACAGATACGCAGTATTTT. This codes for CASSPPGQVSTDTQYF.

The genes are TRBV5-1 and TRBJ2-3; 9 positions agree with TRBD2. The CDR3 is 20 amino acids. Germline V gene data show CDR1 as SGHRS and CDR2 as YFSETQ. J was trimmed by 0 bases and V by 1 base; bases with no gene match: 15. The CDR3 bases are TGCGCCAGCAGCTTGTCCAGAGCGGGGGGAGTATTATCTAGCACAGATACGCAGTATTTT. Translated: CASSLSRAGGVLSSTDTQYF. The variable domain in full, completed from reference TRBV5-1 and TRBJ2-3, reads KAGVTQTPRYLIKTRGQQVTLSCSPISGHRSVSWYQQTPGQGLQFLFEYFSETQRNKGNFPGRFSGRQFSNSRSEMNVSTLELGDSALYLCASSLSRAGGVLSSTDTQYFGPGTRLTVL.

The genes are TRBV4-2 and TRBJ2-5; a weak D match, TRBD2 (5 bases). Germline V gene sequence: CDR1 LGHNA, CDR2 YNFKEQ. This CDR3 has 15 amino acids. V lost 1 base and J lost 2, with 11 bases in between. The CDR3 DNA reads TGTGCCAGCAGCCAAGTGCTAGCCGGACAAGAGACCCAGTACTTC. Its translation: CASSQVLAGQETQYF.

The genes are TRBV29-1 and TRBJ1-1, with 7 bases identical to TRBD1. Trimming cost V 7 bases and J 4 bases; bases outside gene matches: 6. Germline V CDR1 and CDR2: SQVTM, ANQGSEA. The CDR3 contains 12 residues. CDR3 protein: CSADRAGTEAFF. CDR3 coding DNA: TGCAGCGCTGACAGGGCTGGCACTGAAGCTTTCTTT.